One TCR beta chain is described in this entry. Its matching antigen is unknown. Different DNA sequences within this sample yield the same CDR3. Primers for the PCR totalled 60 Vbeta and 13 Jbeta. Assay: immunoSEQ multiplex PCR; the TCRdb copy retains only in-frame clones and omits some. The sample holds 90,000 to 100,000 clones, more than 70% seen once. The sample originates from a study of cytomegalovirus exposure and HLA in healthy donors. Per the germline V gene, CDR1 is MDHEN and CDR2 is SYDVKM. The CDR3 covers 16 residues. V was cut by 3 bases and J by 2 bases, with 13 bases left in between. Study-wide results and limits: In vitro work confirmed that three CMV-associated chains recognize CMV antigens. Later on, a genetic analysis was performed. It linked a missense variant in DCLRE1C with V- and J-gene trimming of TCR beta.

Input material: PBMCs. The rearrangement uses TRBV28 and TRBJ2-2, with D maybe TRBD2 (5 bases). The sequence was collected from a female donor in good health and CMV-seronegative. This CDR3 is CASSLFPAVNTGELFF. DNA of the CDR3: TGTGCCAGCAGTTTGTTCCCAGCGGTCAACACCGGGGAGCTGTTTTTT.